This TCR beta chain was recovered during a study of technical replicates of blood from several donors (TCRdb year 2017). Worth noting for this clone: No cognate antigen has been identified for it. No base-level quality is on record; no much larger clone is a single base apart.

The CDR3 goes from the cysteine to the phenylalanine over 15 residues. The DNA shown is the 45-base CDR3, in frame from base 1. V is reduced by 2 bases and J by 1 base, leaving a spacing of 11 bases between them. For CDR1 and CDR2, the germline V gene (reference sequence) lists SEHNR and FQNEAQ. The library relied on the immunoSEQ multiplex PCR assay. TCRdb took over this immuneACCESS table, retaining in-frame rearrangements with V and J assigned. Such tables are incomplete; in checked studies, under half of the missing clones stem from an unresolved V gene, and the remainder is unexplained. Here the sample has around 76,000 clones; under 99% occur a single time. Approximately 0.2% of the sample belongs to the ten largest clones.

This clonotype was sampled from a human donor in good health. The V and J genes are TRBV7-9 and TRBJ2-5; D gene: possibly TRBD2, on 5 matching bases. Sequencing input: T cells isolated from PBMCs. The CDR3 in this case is CASSLTGNTQETQYF. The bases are TGTGCCAGCAGCTTAACGGGGAATACCCAAGAGACCCAGTACTTC.